These 29 T cell receptor beta chains were all obtained from the same sample, sequenced in a study of blood T cells in healthy people across ages. A second PCR, run for roughly 7 to 12 cycles, used a sample-barcoded 5' primer plus a J-beta primer mix. MiXCR was run by TCRdb on the 5' RACE reads, yielding one entry per CDR3 protein. The data hold almost 800,000 distinct CDR3 sequences, with about three fifths observed a single time. The sequenced material came from blood. The source is a young man in good health.

This clonotype was found a few times. The chain uses TRBV7-9 and TRBJ2-5, with D hard to call. Germline CDR1 reads SEHNR; CDR2 reads FQNEAQ (reference sequence). The CDR3 spans 17 residues. V was shortened by 5 bases and J by 3 bases, with 22 bases between the two germline ends. This CDR3 is CASSPILGPLTKETQYF. Written as DNA, the CDR3 is TGTGCCAGCAGCCCCATACTCGGACCATTAACAAAAGAGACCCAGTACTTC. Together with reference TRBV7-9 and TRBJ2-5, the CDR3 gives the full variable domain: DTGVSQNPRHKITKRGQNVTFRCDPISEHNRLYWYRQTLGQGPEFLTYFQNEAQLEKSRLLSDRFSAERPKGSFSTLEIQRTEQGDSAMYLCASSPILGPLTKETQYFGPGTRLLVL.

This clonotype showed up just a few times. The chain combines TRBV20-1 with TRBJ2-1; 13 bases match TRBD2. Germline V gene data show CDR1 as DFQATT and CDR2 as SNEGSKA (reference sequence). The length of the CDR3 is 16 residues. Losses at the gene ends were 4 bases for V and 7 bases for J; bases not matched to a gene: 10. This CDR3 reads CSATKGTSGAGNEQFF. The CDR3, as DNA: TGCAGTGCTACCAAAGGGACTAGCGGGGCCGGGAATGAGCAGTTCTTC.

The chain is built from TRBV11-1 and TRBJ2-7; 7 nucleotides line up with TRBD1. Germline CDR1 reads SGHAT; CDR2 reads FQDESV (reference sequence). V trimming: 6 bases; J trimming: 0 bases; junction bases outside the gene matches: 8. This CDR3 comprises 15 residues. The chain's CDR3 is CASRLDRRSSYEQYF. The DNA of the CDR3 is TGTGCCAGCAGGTTGGACAGGCGAAGCTCCTACGAGCAGTACTTC.

The chain combines TRBV20-1 with TRBJ2-7, with D perhaps given as TRBD1 or TRBD2 (5 bases each). V was trimmed by 2 bases and J by 3 bases, leaving 26 bases between them. Germline V gives CDR1 DFQATT, CDR2 SNEGSKA (reference sequence). CDR3 length equals 18 residues. The CDR3 reads CSARPHVNPEGRLYEQYF. In DNA form, the CDR3 reads TGCAGTGCTAGACCGCACGTTAACCCCGAGGGGAGACTCTACGAGCAGTACTTC.

This chain joins TRBV21-1 and TRBJ2-5. TRBV21-1 counts as a pseudogene. The CDR3 is made up of 14 amino acids. CDR3 nucleotide sequence: TGTGCCAGCCGAATAGAAATGGGACAAGAGACCCAGTACTTC. It encodes CASRIEMGQETQYF.

This clonotype appeared a few times. CDR3 coding DNA: TGCAGTGCCGGCCTGATGGATGTGTCTTACAATGAGCAGTTCTTC. It yields the protein CSAGLMDVSYNEQFF. The chain is built from TRBV20-1 and TRBJ2-1; unclear D gene. V lost 6 bases and J 4 bases, leaving 19 bases between the germline ends. Germline V lookup: CDR1 DFQATT, CDR2 SNEGSKA (reference sequence). The CDR3 covers 15 residues.

This clonotype came up a few times. This chain uses TRBV7-2 with TRBJ2-5, with TRBD2 matching over 7 bases. The length of the CDR3 is 15 residues. Germline V gene lookup returns CDR1 SGHTA and CDR2 FQGNSA. The trim removed 5 bases at V and 3 bases at J, leaving 9 bases unmatched. The CDR3 loop is CASSRGREREETQYF. The CDR3 coding sequence is TGTGCCAGCAGCCGTGGGAGGGAGCGAGAAGAGACCCAGTACTTC. Full variable domain (missing parts from reference TRBV7-2 and TRBJ2-5): GAGVSQSPSNKVTEKGKDVELRCDPISGHTALYWYRQSLGQGLEFLIYFQGNSAPDKSGLPSDRFSAERTGGSVSTLTIQRTQQEDSAVYLCASSRGREREETQYFGPGTRLLVL.

The chain combines TRBV12-3 or TRBV12-4 with TRBJ1-4; unclear D gene. The V gene lost 2 bases and the J gene lost 8 bases, with 12 bases spanning the gap. This CDR3 spans 14 amino acids. The CDR3 DNA is TGTGCCAGCAGTTTAAGGAGTTTGGGGGAAAAACTGTTTTTT. Protein sequence: CASSLRSLGEKLFF.

The chain recombines TRBV29-1 with TRBJ2-1, with TRBD1 identical over 7 bases. V was clipped by 7 bases and J by 1 base; unmatched bases: 4. The CDR3 extends over 13 amino acids. Per germline, CDR1 SQVTM and CDR2 ANQGSEA. CDR3 in DNA: TGCAGCGCAGACAGGGCTTCCTACAATGAGCAGTTCTTC. Residues: CSADRASYNEQFF.

This clonotype turned up a few times. The chain carries TRBV29-1 and TRBJ1-2, with D perhaps TRBD1 (6 bases). Germline V CDR1 and CDR2: SQVTM, ANQGSEA. The CDR3 has 13 residues. V was shortened by 4 bases and J by 8 bases, with 17 bases between the two germline ends. The CDR3 coding sequence is TGCAGCGTTGGGGACGACAGGTCAGGCGGCTACACCTTC. The encoded protein is CSVGDDRSGGYTF.

The rearrangement uses TRBV5-1 and TRBJ2-1; a possible D gene is TRBD1 (5 bases). V shed 1 base and J shed 0 bases, with 14 bases lying between them. The germline CDR1 and CDR2 sequences are SGHRS and YFSETQ. CDR3 length: 17 amino acids. For the CDR3, the DNA is TGCGCCAGCAGCTTGTATGACAGCCGTAGCTCCTACAATGAGCAGTTCTTC. Protein product: CASSLYDSRSSYNEQFF.

J is TRBJ1-1 and V is TRBV6-5; no reliable D call. The germline V gene encodes CDR1 MNHEY and CDR2 SVGAGI. Deletions cut 2 bases from V and 1 base from J, with 8 bases between. This CDR3 comprises 14 residues. In DNA form, the CDR3 reads TGTGCCAGCAGTTACGGAATAGGGAACACTGAAGCTTTCTTT. This gives the protein CASSYGIGNTEAFF.

This clonotype has only a few counts. The J gene is TRBJ2-7, the V gene TRBV25-1, with D perhaps TRBD2 (6 bases). The germline V gene has CDR1 MGHDK and CDR2 SYGVNS. There are 12 residues in the CDR3. With 8 bases removed from V and 4 bases from J, the gap between germline ends came to 12 bases. CDR3: CASPGRDYEQYF. CDR3 sequence (DNA): TGTGCCAGCCCTGGGCGGGATTACGAGCAGTACTTC.

The V gene is TRBV9, the J gene TRBJ2-1; D is unresolved. This CDR3 has 17 residues. V shed 0 bases and J shed 9 bases, with 22 bases lying between them. Per germline, CDR1 SGDLS and CDR2 YYNGEE. The CDR3 nucleotides read TGTGCCAGCAGCGTAGGGGGAAATGGCGCCGCGACGGGTGAGCAGTTCTTC. Translated, it gives CASSVGGNGAATGEQFF.

V and J are TRBV10-3 and TRBJ2-4; 7 bases agree with TRBD1. Matching the DNA end better, TRBJ2-7 makes the J call doubtful. Germline loops: CDR1 ENHRY, CDR2 SYGVKD. This CDR3 spans 13 amino acids. The CDR3 nucleotides read TGTGCCATCAGGCCTCCAGGGGGTAACGAGCAGTACTTC. Its protein product is CAIRPPGGNEQYF.

The V call is TRBV20-1, the J call TRBJ2-5; D not certain. Matching the DNA end better, TRBJ2-7 makes the J call doubtful. Per the germline V gene, CDR1 is DFQATT and CDR2 is SNEGSKA (reference sequence). This CDR3 region has 11 residues. The CDR3 protein is CSAEPSYEQYF. The CDR3 DNA follows: TGCAGTGCTGAACCCTCTTACGAGCAGTACTTC.

This chain uses TRBV4-3 with TRBJ2-1; TRBD2 aligns across 7 bases. Germline CDR1 reads LGHNA; CDR2 reads YSLEER. V lost 1 base and J lost 3; bases outside the gene matches: 9. The CDR3 runs to 17 residues. The CDR3 bases are TGCGCCAGCAGCCAAGGGCTAGCGGAAGGGTACTACAATGAGCAGTTCTTC. Amino acids: CASSQGLAEGYYNEQFF.

The gene calls are TRBV28 and TRBJ2-1, with TRBD1 matching over 10 bases. The V segment lost 6 bases and the J segment 7 bases; nucleotides outside the gene matches: 6. The CDR3 has 14 amino acids. Germline lookup yields CDR1 MDHEN and CDR2 SYDVKM. The CDR3 is CASRGTGDGNEQFF. In nucleotides, the CDR3 is TGTGCCAGCAGGGGGACAGGGGACGGAAATGAGCAGTTCTTC.

The CDR3 bases are TGTGCCAGCAGTCCCGGGACTCCTGCGTGGACCCAGTACTTC. This gives the protein CASSPGTPAWTQYF. This rearrangement joins TRBV7-9 to TRBJ2-5, with D possibly TRBD2 on 6 matching bases. Trimming removed 6 bases at V and 7 bases at J, with 18 bases between. CDR1 SEHNR and CDR2 FQNEAQ come from the germline V gene (reference sequence). The CDR3 has 14 residues.

In this sample, this clonotype turned up once. This CDR3 reads CASSLSRGSSYNEQFF. The DNA for the CDR3 is TGTGCCAGCAGCTTATCCCGGGGTAGCTCCTACAATGAGCAGTTCTTC. The V gene is TRBV7-9, the J gene TRBJ2-1; TRBD2 is a possible D gene (5 bases). V was pared by 2 bases and J by 0 bases, with 11 bases between. The CDR3 covers 16 residues. The V gene's germline CDR1 is SEHNR and CDR2 FQNEAQ (reference sequence).

The sample holds a few counts of this clonotype. This CDR3 reads CASSPSGGNEQFF. The CDR3, as DNA: TGTGCCAGCAGTCCCTCGGGGGGAAATGAGCAGTTCTTC. The rearrangement uses TRBV6-2 or TRBV6-3 and TRBJ2-1, with 7 positions matching TRBD2. Germline loops: CDR1 MNHEY, CDR2 SVGEGT. The CDR3 has 13 residues. V lost 5 bases and J lost 7; bases outside the gene matches: 5.

This sequence joins TRBV15 and TRBJ2-1; D gene uncertain. Trimming left V 4 bases short and J 9 bases short, with 16 bases between. The CDR3 has 14 amino acids. CDR1 LNHNV and CDR2 YYDKDF come from the germline V gene (reference sequence). In nucleotides, the CDR3 is TGTGCCACCAGCATGCTTCCGGCCCCTGTTGAGCAGTTCTTC. This encodes CATSMLPAPVEQFF.

The chain employs TRBV12-3 or TRBV12-4 and TRBJ2-7; maybe TRBD1 (6 bases). The CDR3 length is 13 residues. Deletions cut 3 bases from V and 6 bases from J, with 12 bases between. CDR3 bases: TGTGCCAGCAGTTTCGGGCAGGGGAGCGAGCAGTACTTC. Its translation is CASSFGQGSEQYF.

The gene calls are TRBV5-1 and TRBJ2-5; D is undetermined. The CDR3 consists of 12 residues. V was trimmed by 3 bases and J by 0 bases, leaving 3 bases between them. Germline loops: CDR1 SGHRS, CDR2 YFSETQ. CDR3: CASSSNQETQYF. The CDR3 DNA follows: TGCGCCAGCAGCTCGAACCAAGAGACCCAGTACTTC.

This rearrangement joins TRBV7-9 to TRBJ2-1; TRBD2 matches at 7 bases. Losses at the gene ends were 10 bases for V and 4 bases for J; bases not matched to a gene: 7. Germline V lookup: CDR1 SEHNR, CDR2 FQNEAQ (reference sequence). CDR3 size: 13 residues. DNA for the CDR3: TGTGCCACTAAGCGGGACGGGTACAATGAGCAGTTCTTC. Translating gives CATKRDGYNEQFF.

This clonotype was counted a few times. This chain uses TRBV12-3 or TRBV12-4 with TRBJ2-1, with TRBD2 identical over 7 bases. The closer fit of TRBJ2-7 to the DNA end suggests the J call may be wrong. The CDR3 sequence is 16 residues long. The CDR3 reads CASSHGGRSSYNEQYF. DNA of the CDR3: TGTGCCAGCAGCCACGGCGGGAGAAGCTCCTACAATGAGCAGTACTTC.

The chain joins TRBV29-1 to TRBJ2-7, with D possibly being TRBD2 (6 bases). Trimming removed 3 bases at V and 1 base at J, with 16 bases between. The CDR3 contains 15 residues. The V gene's germline CDR1 is SQVTM and CDR2 ANQGSEA. This CDR3 is CSVEAVGGESYEQYF. In nucleotides, the CDR3 is TGCAGCGTTGAGGCAGTTGGCGGGGAATCCTACGAGCAGTACTTC.

The genes are TRBV3-1 and TRBJ1-2; D unclear. The CDR3 runs to 12 residues. Deletions cut 3 bases from V and 5 bases from J, with 7 bases between. From germline, CDR1 is LGHDT and CDR2 YNNKEL (reference sequence). The CDR3 region has the DNA TGTGCCAGCAGCCAGGCGTATTATGGCTACACCTTC. Translated: CASSQAYYGYTF.

This clonotype was picked up one time. This rearrangement joins TRBV7-9 to TRBJ2-1; D gene ambiguous. The CDR3 spans 17 residues. V lost 5 bases to trimming and J lost 7 bases, with 24 bases between them. The germline CDR1 and CDR2 sequences are SEHNR and FQNEAQ (reference sequence). This chain's CDR3 is CASSPQSGLLGLNEQFF. In DNA form, the CDR3 reads TGTGCCAGCAGCCCCCAGTCGGGCCTGCTGGGCTTAAATGAGCAGTTCTTC.